The 3 T cell receptor beta chains below were found in one sample sequenced in a study of identical twins. TCRdb reprocessed the 5' RACE reads with MiXCR, giving one entry per CDR3 protein. The table shows about 900,000 distinct CDR3 sequences, with roughly an eighth occurring only once. These data were also filed under a second study, of yellow fever vaccine responses in identical twins.

Specimen: PBMCs. The origin of the receptors is a woman aged 18-29 years in good health.

V and J are TRBV4-1 and TRBJ2-1, with 7 bases lining up with TRBD2. CDR3 size: 18 residues. The junction had 9 bases not matched to a gene; V was cut back by 0 bases and J by 1 base. CDR1 is MGHRA and CDR2 is YSYEKL in the germline V gene. CDR3 DNA: TGCGCCAGCAGCCAAGAATCACCGCTAGCGGTATCCTACAATGAGCAGTTCTTC. It specifies CASSQESPLAVSYNEQFF.

This clonotype came up a few times. The genes are TRBV20-1 and TRBJ2-7; D ambiguous. Per germline, CDR1 DFQATT and CDR2 SNEGSKA (reference sequence). The CDR3 is made up of 11 amino acids. Trimming shortened V by 3 bases and J by 5 bases, and 8 bases separated the two germline ends. CDR3 residues: CSARLYHEQYV. In DNA form, the CDR3 reads TGCAGTGCTAGGCTATACCACGAGCAGTACGTC.

At least ten counts were recorded for this clonotype. The chain combines TRBV13 with TRBJ2-5, with 7 bases that match TRBD1. Germline V CDR1 and CDR2: PRHDT, FYEKMQ (reference sequence). With V trimmed by 1 base and J by 0 bases, 14 bases remained unmatched. The CDR3 is 19 amino acids. This chain's CDR3 is CASSLAAGDSPLYQETQYF. DNA of the CDR3: TGTGCCAGCAGCTTAGCGGCAGGGGACAGTCCCCTCTACCAAGAGACCCAGTACTTC.